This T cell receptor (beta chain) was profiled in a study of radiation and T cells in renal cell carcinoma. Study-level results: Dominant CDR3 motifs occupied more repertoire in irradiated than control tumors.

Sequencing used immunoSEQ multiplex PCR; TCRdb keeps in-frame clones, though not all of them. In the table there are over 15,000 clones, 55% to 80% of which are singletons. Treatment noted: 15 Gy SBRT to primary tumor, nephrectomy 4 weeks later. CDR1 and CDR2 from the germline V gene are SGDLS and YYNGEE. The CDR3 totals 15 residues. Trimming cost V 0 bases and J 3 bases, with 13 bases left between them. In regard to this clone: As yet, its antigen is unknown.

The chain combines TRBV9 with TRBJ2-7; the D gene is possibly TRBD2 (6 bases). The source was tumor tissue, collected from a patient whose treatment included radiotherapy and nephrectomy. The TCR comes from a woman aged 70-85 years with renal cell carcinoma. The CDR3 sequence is CASSVGRGALYEQYF. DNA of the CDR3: TGTGCCAGCAGCGTAGGGAGGGGCGCGCTCTACGAGCAGTACTTC. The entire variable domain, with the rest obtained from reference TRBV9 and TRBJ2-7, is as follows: DSGVTQTPKHLITATGQRVTLRCSPRSGDLSVYWYQQSLDQGLQFLIQYYNGEERAKGNILERFSAQQFPDLHSELNLSSLELGDSALYFCASSVGRGALYEQYFGPGTRLTVT.